A selection of T cell receptor beta chains follows, all from one sample in a study of shared clonotypes between healthy human individuals. Generated by immunoSEQ multiplex PCR, the TCRdb table keeps only in-frame clones and is missing some. In the table there are 650,000 to 800,000 clones, approximately 72% of which are singletons. The sample was memory CD4+ T cells sorted from blood. These receptor sequences come from a woman aged 25-40 years in good health. The CDR3 runs from the conserved cysteine through the conserved F or W. The order of the fields is clone size, J gene, V gene, D gene, CDR3 DNA, CDR3 protein. D genes are given only for firm matches. Where a row states a size, it is once, few, many or the class of an expanded clone; other rows omit it.

clone size: few
J gene: TRBJ2-7
V gene: TRBV5-1
D gene: TRBD1
CDR3 DNA: TGCGCCAGCAGCTTGTCCTCCGCGGACAGGGCCTACGAGCAGTACTTC
CDR3 protein: CASSLSSADRAYEQYF

clone size: NA
J gene: TRBJ2-5
V gene: TRBV5-1
D gene: TRBD2
CDR3 DNA: TGCGCCAGCAGCTTTGGGACTAGCGGGAGGGTAGAGACCCAGTACTTC
CDR3 protein: CASSFGTSGRVETQYF

clone size: NA
J gene: TRBJ1-1
V gene: TRBV5-5
D gene: TRBD1
CDR3 DNA: TGTGCCAGCAGCGAACAGGGGCGCGCCTTGAACACTGAAGCTTTCTTT
CDR3 protein: CASSEQGRALNTEAFF

clone size: NA
J gene: TRBJ2-3
V gene: TRBV28
D gene: NA
CDR3 DNA: TGTGCCAGCCTCTCCTGGGGCGGGACCTCAGATACGCAGTATTTT
CDR3 protein: CASLSWGGTSDTQYF

clone size: few
J gene: TRBJ1-1
V gene: TRBV6-1
D gene: TRBD1
CDR3 DNA: TGTGCCACCGGGGGGACAGGGCGTGAAGCTTTCTTT
CDR3 protein: CATGGTGREAFF

clone size: many
J gene: TRBJ1-1
V gene: TRBV2
D gene: NA
CDR3 DNA: TGTGCCAGCAGAGATTGGGCACCTGGCAACACTGAAGCTTTCTTT
CDR3 protein: CASRDWAPGNTEAFF

clone size: NA
J gene: TRBJ1-1
V gene: TRBV7-9
D gene: NA
CDR3 DNA: TGTGCCAGCAGCCCGACAACAAACACTGAAGCTTTCTTT
CDR3 protein: CASSPTTNTEAFF

clone size: NA
J gene: TRBJ2-3
V gene: TRBV5-1
D gene: NA
CDR3 DNA: TGCGCCAGCAGCTTGGGAGGTGGAAATACGCAGTATTTT
CDR3 protein: CASSLGGGNTQYF

clone size: NA
J gene: TRBJ1-1
V gene: TRBV27
D gene: NA
CDR3 DNA: TGTGCCAGCAGTTTAAACCCCCACACTGAAGCTTTCTTT
CDR3 protein: CASSLNPHTEAFF

clone size: NA
J gene: TRBJ1-5
V gene: TRBV6-6
D gene: NA
CDR3 DNA: TGTGCCAGCAGTTACTCCGGGGGCAATTCCAATCAGCCCCAGCATTTT
CDR3 protein: CASSYSGGNSNQPQHF

clone size: NA
J gene: TRBJ2-3
V gene: TRBV5-1
D gene: NA
CDR3 DNA: TGCGCCAGCAGCCCTGACAGGCTGGATACGCAGTATTTT
CDR3 protein: CASSPDRLDTQYF

clone size: once
J gene: TRBJ2-2
V gene: TRBV18
D gene: NA
CDR3 DNA: TGTGCCACCAGATCGTATCGGGCGAACACCGGGGAGCTGTTTTTT
CDR3 protein: CATRSYRANTGELFF

clone size: once
J gene: TRBJ2-5
V gene: TRBV11-3
D gene: NA
CDR3 DNA: TGTGCCAGCAGCCGACTAGAGCAAGAGACCCAGTACTTC
CDR3 protein: CASSRLEQETQYF